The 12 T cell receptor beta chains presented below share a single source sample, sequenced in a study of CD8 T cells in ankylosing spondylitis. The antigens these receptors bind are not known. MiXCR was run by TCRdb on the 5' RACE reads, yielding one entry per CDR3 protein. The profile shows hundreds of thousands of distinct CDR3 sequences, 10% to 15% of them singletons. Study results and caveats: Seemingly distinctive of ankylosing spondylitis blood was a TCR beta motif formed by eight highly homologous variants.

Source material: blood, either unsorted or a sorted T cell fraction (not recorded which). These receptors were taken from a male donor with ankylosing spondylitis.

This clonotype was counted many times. CDR3: CASSTPTQGVNEQFF. The CDR3 nucleotides are TGTGCCAGCAGCACCCCCACACAGGGGGTTAATGAGCAGTTCTTC. The chain is built from TRBV7-2 and TRBJ2-1, with TRBD1 identical over 8 bases. This CDR3 has 15 residues. The germline gives CDR1 SGHTA, CDR2 FQGNSA. Trimming removed 5 bases from V and 7 bases from J; junction bases left unmatched: 10.

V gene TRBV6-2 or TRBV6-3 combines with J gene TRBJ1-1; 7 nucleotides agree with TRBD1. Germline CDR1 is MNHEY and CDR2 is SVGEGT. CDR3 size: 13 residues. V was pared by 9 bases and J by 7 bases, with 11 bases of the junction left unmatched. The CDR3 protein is CASRDRLLLEAFF. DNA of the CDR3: TGTGCCAGTCGGGACAGACTCCTTCTTGAAGCTTTCTTT.

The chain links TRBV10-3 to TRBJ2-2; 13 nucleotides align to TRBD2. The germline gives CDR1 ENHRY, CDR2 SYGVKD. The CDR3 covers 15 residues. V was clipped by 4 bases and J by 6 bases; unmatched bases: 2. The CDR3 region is CAISGLAGGSGELFF. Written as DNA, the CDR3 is TGTGCCATCAGTGGACTAGCGGGAGGCTCCGGGGAGCTGTTTTTT.

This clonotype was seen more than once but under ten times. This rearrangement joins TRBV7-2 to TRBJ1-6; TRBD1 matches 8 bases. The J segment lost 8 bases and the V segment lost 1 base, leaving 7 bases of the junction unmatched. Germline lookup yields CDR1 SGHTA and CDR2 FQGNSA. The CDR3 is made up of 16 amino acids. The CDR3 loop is CASSLDPQGAHSPLHF. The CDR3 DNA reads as TGTGCCAGCAGCTTAGACCCCCAGGGGGCGCATTCACCCCTCCACTTT.

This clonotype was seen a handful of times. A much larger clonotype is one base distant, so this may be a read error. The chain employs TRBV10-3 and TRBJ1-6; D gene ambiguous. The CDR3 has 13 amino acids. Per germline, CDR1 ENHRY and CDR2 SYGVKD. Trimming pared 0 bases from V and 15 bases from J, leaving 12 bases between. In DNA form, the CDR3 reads TGTGCCATCAGTGAGTCGGAGCTGGTGGACCTCCACTTT. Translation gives CAISESELVDLHF.

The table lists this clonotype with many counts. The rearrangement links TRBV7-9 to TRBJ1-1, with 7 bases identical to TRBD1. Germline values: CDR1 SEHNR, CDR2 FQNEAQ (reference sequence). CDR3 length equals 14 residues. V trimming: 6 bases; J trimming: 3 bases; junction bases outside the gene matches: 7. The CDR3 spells CASSLRQGDTEAFF. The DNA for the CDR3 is TGTGCCAGCAGTTTACGACAGGGCGACACTGAAGCTTTCTTT.

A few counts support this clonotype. CDR3 nucleotide sequence: TGTGCCAGCAGGGGGGACAGGGGAAAGGGTAACTACGAGCAGTACTTC. This encodes CASRGDRGKGNYEQYF. The chain carries TRBV6-1 and TRBJ2-7; TRBD1 aligns across 10 bases. V trimming: 6 bases; J trimming: 3 bases; junction bases outside the gene matches: 11. Germline CDR1 reads MNHNS; CDR2 reads SASEGT. The CDR3 runs to 16 residues.

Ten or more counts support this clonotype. CDR3 protein: CSEATGGPQFF. CDR3 coding DNA: TGCAGCGAAGCCACGGGAGGGCCTCAGTTCTTC. The chain has TRBV29-1 and TRBJ2-1; 8 nucleotides match TRBD2. CDR3 length: 11 amino acids. The junction had 9 bases not matched to a gene; V was cut back by 7 bases and J by 13 bases. Germline-derived CDR1 and CDR2 are SQVTM and ANQGSEA.

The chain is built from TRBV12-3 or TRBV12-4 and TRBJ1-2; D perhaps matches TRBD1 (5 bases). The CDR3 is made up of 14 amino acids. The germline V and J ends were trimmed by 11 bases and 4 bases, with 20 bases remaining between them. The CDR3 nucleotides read TGTGCCTCCGCTCCGGGACGGAGAATCTATGGCTACACCTTC. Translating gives CASAPGRRIYGYTF.

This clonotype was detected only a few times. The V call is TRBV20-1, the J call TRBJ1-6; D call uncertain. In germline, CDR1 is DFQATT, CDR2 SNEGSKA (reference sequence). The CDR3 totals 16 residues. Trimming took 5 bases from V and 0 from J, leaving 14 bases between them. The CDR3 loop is CSAFRWKSSYNSPLHF. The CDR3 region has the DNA TGCAGTGCTTTCCGGTGGAAGAGCTCCTATAATTCACCCCTCCACTTT.

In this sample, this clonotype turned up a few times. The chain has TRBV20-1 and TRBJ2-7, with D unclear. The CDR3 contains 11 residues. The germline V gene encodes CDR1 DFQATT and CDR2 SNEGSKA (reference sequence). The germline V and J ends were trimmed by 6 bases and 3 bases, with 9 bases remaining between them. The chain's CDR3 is CSAPSVYEQYF. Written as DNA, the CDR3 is TGCAGTGCCCCGTCGGTCTACGAGCAGTACTTC.

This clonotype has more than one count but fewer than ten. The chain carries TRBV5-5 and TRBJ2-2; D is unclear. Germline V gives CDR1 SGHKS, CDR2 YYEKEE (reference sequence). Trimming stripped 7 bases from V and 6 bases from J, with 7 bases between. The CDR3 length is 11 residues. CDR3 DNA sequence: TGTGCCAGCGTTTCGCCCGGGGAGCTGTTTTTT. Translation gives CASVSPGELFF.